A selection of T cell receptor beta chains follows, all from one sample in a study of cytomegalovirus exposure and HLA in healthy donors. Clones were read by immunoSEQ multiplex PCR, and TCRdb kept only the in-frame ones, dropping some. The sample lists 96,000 or so clones, 65% to 80% occurring once. The material sequenced was PBMCs. These receptors were taken from a female donor in good health and CMV-seropositive. Each CDR3 is given with its conserved first and last residue. A D gene is named only where the DNA matches it firmly. The size entry is marked missing in some rows and otherwise reads once, few, many or a size class.

v_call	clone_size	j_call	d_call	cdr3_aa	cdr3_nt
TRBV19	.	TRBJ2-1	TRBD2	CASSHRGPGLAGRGYEQFF	TGTGCCAGTAGTCATCGGGGTCCCGGACTAGCGGGAAGGGGGTATGAGCAGTTCTTC
TRBV14	few	TRBJ2-6	.	CASSQGIGLSGANVLTF	TGTGCCAGCAGCCAAGGGATCGGGTTATCTGGGGCCAACGTCCTGACTTTC
TRBV19	few	TRBJ1-4	TRBD1	CASSANRGEKLFF	TGTGCCAGTAGTGCCAACAGGGGTGAAAAACTGTTTTTT
TRBV29-1	.	TRBJ2-7	TRBD1	CSTRDRDHEQYF	TGCAGCACCCGGGACAGGGACCACGAGCAGTACTTC
TRBV29-1	once	TRBJ2-1	TRBD2	CSVERRPAGYNEQFF	TGCAGCGTTGAACGACGCCCAGCGGGGTACAATGAGCAGTTCTTC
TRBV11-2	.	TRBJ1-5	.	CASSMDSYSNQPQHF	TGTGCCAGCAGTATGGACAGTTATAGCAATCAGCCCCAGCATTTT
TRBV29-1	few	TRBJ2-7	TRBD1	CSVERTGNDISYEQYF	TGCAGCGTTGAACGGACAGGCAACGACATATCCTACGAGCAGTACTTC
TRBV6-1	medium-sized	TRBJ2-2	.	CASSLTESGELFF	TGTGCCAGCAGCCTGACGGAGAGCGGGGAGCTGTTTTTT
TRBV5-4	.	TRBJ2-6	.	CASSAPTSPGANVLTF	TGTGCCAGCAGCGCCCCTACTAGTCCTGGGGCCAACGTCCTGACTTTC
TRBV2	.	TRBJ2-3	TRBD1	CASSERVRTGGVLAVQADTQYF	TGTGCCAGCAGTGAACGGGTTAGGACAGGGGGGGTACTAGCGGTACAGGCGGATACGCAGTATTTT
TRBV30	once	TRBJ1-1	.	CAWSGRTEAFF	TGTGCCTGGAGTGGCCGGACAGAAGCTTTCTTT
TRBV28	few	TRBJ1-1	.	CASVSTGSTEAFF	TGTGCCAGCGTGTCTACAGGGTCGACTGAAGCTTTCTTT
TRBV4-1	few	TRBJ1-1	.	CASSQGRGGVTEAFF	TGCGCCAGCAGCCAAGGGCGTGGGGGGGTCACTGAAGCTTTCTTT
TRBV29-1	few	TRBJ1-2	.	CSVVDGYTF	TGCAGCGTTGTAGATGGCTACACCTTC
TRBV15	.	TRBJ2-2	.	CATSRDSNTGELFF	TGTGCCACCAGCAGGGACTCGAACACCGGGGAGCTGTTTTTT
TRBV4-2	.	TRBJ1-4	TRBD1	CASSQEQGFQGAFNEKLFF	TGTGCCAGCAGCCAAGAACAGGGGTTTCAGGGGGCTTTTAATGAAAAACTGTTTTTT
TRBV28	.	TRBJ1-2	.	CASSDWGYTF	TGTGCCAGCAGCGACTGGGGCTACACCTTC
TRBV6-6	few	TRBJ2-1	TRBD1	CASSYPGQGLVEQFF	TGTGCCAGCAGTTACCCGGGACAGGGGTTGGTTGAGCAGTTCTTC
TRBV6-5	.	TRBJ1-1	.	CAGSYGGWAFF	TGTGCCGGCAGTTACGGAGGCTGGGCTTTCTTT
TRBV5-6	few	TRBJ2-3	.	CASSFRGDTDTQYF	TGTGCCAGCAGCTTCAGGGGTGACACAGATACGCAGTATTTT
TRBV28	.	TRBJ1-5	.	CASSPRGQPQHF	TGTGCCAGCAGTCCTAGAGGTCAGCCCCAGCATTTT
TRBV4-2	.	TRBJ2-7	TRBD1	CASSQASGTGFSYEQYF	TGTGCCAGCAGCCAAGCCTCCGGGACAGGGTTCTCCTACGAGCAGTACTTC
TRBV18	.	TRBJ1-6	.	CASSQQLSSYNSPLHF	TGTGCCAGCTCACAACAGTTGAGCTCCTATAATTCACCCCTCCACTTT
TRBV20-1	.	TRBJ2-3	.	CSASLGAQYF	TGCAGTGCTAGCCTAGGGGCGCAGTATTTT